Included here is one TCR beta chain sequence, with context. Its matching antigen is unknown. The sample belongs to a study of cytomegalovirus exposure and HLA in healthy donors. Study at large: Ancestry clustering placed 81% of 300 to 400 genotyped donors in the Caucasian-associated cluster. Broader study findings: Looking again later, the authors saw that most CMV-associated TCR beta chains seemed HLA-restricted.

Germline V gives CDR1 GTSNPN, CDR2 SVGIG (reference sequence). The length of the CDR3 is 15 residues. V trimming: 5 bases; J trimming: 5 bases; junction bases outside the gene matches: 13. The PCR made use of 60 Vbeta and 13 Jbeta primers. Assay used: immunoSEQ multiplex PCR; TCRdb lists only in-frame clones, some missing. The sample carries about 130,000 clones, roughly four fifths recorded once. The chain uses TRBV30 and TRBJ2-7; 9 nucleotides line up with TRBD2. Specimen: PBMCs. The source is a woman in her thirties or forties in good health and CMV-seropositive. In DNA, the CDR3 is TGTGCCTGGGGAAGGGGCGGGGGGGCTATGGACGAGCAGTACTTC. This encodes CAWGRGGGAMDEQYF.